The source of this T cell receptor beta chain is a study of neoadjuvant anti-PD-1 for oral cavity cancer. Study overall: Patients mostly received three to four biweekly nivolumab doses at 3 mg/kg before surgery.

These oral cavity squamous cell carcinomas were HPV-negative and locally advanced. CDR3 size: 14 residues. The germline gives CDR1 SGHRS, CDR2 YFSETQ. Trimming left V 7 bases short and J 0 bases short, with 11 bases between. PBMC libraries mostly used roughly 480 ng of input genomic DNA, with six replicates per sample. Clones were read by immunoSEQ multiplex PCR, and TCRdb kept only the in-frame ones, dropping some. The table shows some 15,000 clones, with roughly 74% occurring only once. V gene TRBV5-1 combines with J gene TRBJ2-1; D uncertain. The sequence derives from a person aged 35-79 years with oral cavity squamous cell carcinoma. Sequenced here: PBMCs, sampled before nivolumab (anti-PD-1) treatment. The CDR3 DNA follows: TGCGCCAGCGCGAGCCTGAGCTCCTACAATGAGCAGTTCTTC. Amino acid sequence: CASASLSSYNEQFF.